A few counts support the clone carrying this T cell receptor (beta chain). Its antigen is undetermined. The data derive from a study of beta chain features in type 1 diabetes. The wider study: Examination of sorted cells across all samples involved more than 100,000,000 cells.

Study-level findings and limits: A moderate, significant TCRB CDR3 shortening appeared in type 1 diabetes across four CD4+ subsets.

After removal of 4 bases from V and 8 bases from J, the junction contained 6 bases not matched to a gene. There are 14 residues in the CDR3. Germline assignment: CDR1 SGHDT and CDR2 YYEEEE. All of the isolated RNA was reverse transcribed, so expressed TCRB transcripts were sequenced. Data came from immunoSEQ multiplex PCR; TCRdb stores just in-frame clones and leaves some out. This sample has 300,000 to 450,000 clones; 8.5% to 10% occur once, and the top ten carry about 0.64%. This rearrangement joins TRBV5-6 to TRBJ2-1; 10 positions match TRBD1. The sequence was obtained from a man aged 25-45 years with type 1 diabetes. The sequencing input was central memory CD4+ T cells from blood. This CDR3 is CASSRRGTGDEQFF. The CDR3 DNA follows: TGTGCCAGCAGCCGACGGGGGACAGGGGATGAGCAGTTCTTC.